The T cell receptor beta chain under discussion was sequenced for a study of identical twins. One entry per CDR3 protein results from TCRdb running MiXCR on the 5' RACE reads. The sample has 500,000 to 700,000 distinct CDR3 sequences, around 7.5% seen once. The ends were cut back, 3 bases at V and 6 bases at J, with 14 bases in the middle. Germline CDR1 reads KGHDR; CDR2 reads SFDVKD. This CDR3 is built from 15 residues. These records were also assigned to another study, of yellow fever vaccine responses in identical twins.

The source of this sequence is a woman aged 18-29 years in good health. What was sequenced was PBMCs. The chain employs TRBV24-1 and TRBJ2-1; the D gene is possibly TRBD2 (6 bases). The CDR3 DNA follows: TGTGCCACCAGTGATCGGCGCGGGACTGCCAATGAGCAGTTCTTC. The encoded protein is CATSDRRGTANEQFF.